This T cell receptor (beta chain) was sequenced in a study of cytomegalovirus exposure and HLA in healthy donors. Study-wide context: The Caucasian-associated ancestry cluster contained 81% of the approximately 430 genotyped donors. The study, taken as a whole, reports: Later examination showed HLA-associated TCR beta chains had greater clonal expansion than equally common others. By a later analysis, the bulk of CMV-associated TCR beta chains appeared HLA-restricted. A later examination showed that TCR association rates differed by HLA locus, with DRB1 most and HLA-C fewest.

In the case of this clone: Its specificity is unknown.

CDR1 SGHTA and CDR2 FQGNSA come from the germline V gene. V was shortened by 1 base and J by 0 bases, with 13 bases between the two germline ends. CDR3 size: 16 residues. With 60 Vbeta and 13 Jbeta primers, the PCR was carried out. Only in-frame clones appear in the TCRdb table, and some are missing; sequencing was by immunoSEQ multiplex PCR. This table has tens of thousands of clones, more than 75% appearing once. The sequencing input was PBMCs. The receptor comes from a woman aged 35 to 49 in good health and CMV-seropositive. The chain couples TRBV7-2 to TRBJ2-7, with D tentatively TRBD1 (6 bases). The CDR3 spells CASSLDGTSPSYEQYF. The CDR3 nucleotides are TGTGCCAGCAGCTTAGACGGGACATCGCCCTCCTACGAGCAGTACTTC.